This note documents a single T cell receptor beta chain sequence. It lacks a known antigen. Qualities for individual bases were not recorded, and no much larger clone is one base off. This record belongs to a study of beta chain features in type 1 diabetes (dated by TCRdb to between 2018 and 2020). Regarding the research as a whole: Mean age, gender distribution, total cell number and subset yield did not differ between patients and healthy donors. Across all samples, fewer than 110,000,000 sorted cells were examined, and cell number per subset correlated strongly with RNA yield. In the study, recently diagnosed type 1 diabetes patients and matched healthy donors were compared on the TCRB repertoires of their sorted circulating CD4+ T cell subsets. Whereas all 30 or so donors provided naive and central memory subsets, regulatory and stem cell-like memory subsets were isolated from just 8 patients and about 8 healthy donors. Results and caveats for the whole study, not just this receptor: The naive, central memory and regulatory TCRB repertoires appeared to resemble one another more closely among patients than among healthy donors. A moderate but significant shortening of TCRB CDR3 length was observed in type 1 diabetes patients in all four CD4+ subsets. Because cDNA rather than genomic DNA was sequenced, highly expressing activated cells could have been over-represented, although no difference in activation and CD3 levels was found between groups. Shorter templates might be favored by PCR, yet because patient and control samples were amplified and corrected together, any such skew would affect both groups equally. Fewer insertions and more nucleotide deletions at VDJ recombination sites were observed in patients with type 1 diabetes, implying thymic rearrangement abnormalities. HLA sub-analyses involved small numbers of individuals, so any influence of HLA type on TCRB rearrangement remained unresolved.

V lost 4 bases and J lost 0 bases; the stretch between them is 7 bases long. According to the germline V gene (reference sequence), CDR1 reads SEHNR and CDR2 reads FQNEAQ. CDR3 length: 15 amino acids, cysteine to phenylalanine. Only CDR3 DNA remains: 45 bases, in frame from the first base. All of the isolated RNA was reverse transcribed with the High Capacity cDNA Reverse Transcription Kit, so expressed TCRB transcripts were sequenced. Deep immunoSEQ sequencing was applied to naive, central memory and regulatory T cell samples, giving an average of around 3.4 million total reads per sample. Sorted cells were lysed in RLT buffer, and RNA was extracted using DNase-treated RNeasy Micro or Mini kits according to cell number. To prevent cross-contamination, each cell subset was processed individually, whereas patient and healthy donor samples were processed jointly. The immunoSEQ multiplex PCR was used to amplify TCRB sequences from cDNA, yielding 87-bp fragments that span the CDR3 region. Amplicons were sequenced on the Illumina HiSeq platform. In the paper's pipeline: PCR bias was corrected computationally using synthetic template baselines, and reads within Hamming distance 2 were collapsed, with unmergeable singletons discarded. Reads were aligned to IMGT to assign V, D and J genes, CDR3 length, and insertions or deletions at six rearrangement sites. Within each subset, clonotype counts were normalized to sorted cell number, and only after that were true diversity and Gini coefficients computed with the tcR R package. The overlap coefficient, calculated on TCRB nucleotide sequences, was used to measure repertoire sharing. TCRdb stores this immuneACCESS table with in-frame sequences only. Part of the clones is absent; in the studies checked, under half of the shortfall reflects unresolved V genes, and no reason is known for the rest. Clone size and the V and J calls come from that table; the DNA yielded D and trimming. Recorded for this sample are roughly 140,000 clones; around 8% of them occurred a single time. Of the sample, around 0.65% falls within the top ten clones.

From each donor, a single peripheral blood sample of about 120 mL on average was drawn into heparinised tubes. Naive, central memory, regulatory and stem cell-like memory CD4+ T cells were sorted on a BD FACSAria II using a panel including CD45RO, CCR7, CD25, CD127, CD95 and CD27. Every sorted population had a purity above 98%. PBMCs were isolated immediately by Lymphoprep density gradient centrifugation and stained directly without culture. So that batch effects would be minimized, each experiment stained and sorted samples in pairs, pairing one healthy donor with one patient. Sequenced material: central memory CD4+ T cells from blood. The source is a man in his late teens or twenties in good health. Recombination linked TRBV7-9 to TRBJ1-6; a confident D gene designation cannot be given. The CDR3 protein is CASSSGSSYNSPLHF. The DNA is as follows: TGTGCCAGCAGCTCCGGGAGCTCCTATAATTCACCCCTCCACTTT. When the CDR3 is completed using the reference TRBV7-9 and TRBJ1-6 genes on either side, the full variable domain is DTGVSQNPRHKITKRGQNVTFRCDPISEHNRLYWYRQTLGQGPEFLTYFQNEAQLEKSRLLSDRFSAERPKGSFSTLEIQRTEQGDSAMYLCASSSGSSYNSPLHFGNGTRLTVT.